This TCR beta chain comes out of a study of cytomegalovirus exposure and HLA in healthy donors. Study details: Tens of millions of unique TCRs from HLA-typed donors were held in an early release of data.

In regard to this clone: Its target is unknown.

Study-wide points: A classifier reportedly called cytomegalovirus status with high sensitivity and specificity.

The PCR contained 60 Vbeta and 13 Jbeta primers. In the source study's methods: A later analysis tallied about 80 million unique TCR beta chains, 8.5 million to 11 million of them shared. Clones were sequenced by immunoSEQ multiplex PCR, and TCRdb holds only the in-frame ones, with some missing. V, J and clone size are those of that table, while D and trimming were read from the DNA. The table lists roughly 140,000 clones, around 80% of them singletons. Germline CDR1 is MNHEY and CDR2 is SMNVEV (reference sequence). This CDR3 region has 15 residues. Trimming took off 5 bases at V and 2 bases at J, with 12 bases between the two ends.

The sequence was obtained from a man aged 30 to 39 in good health and CMV-seropositive. V is TRBV27 and J is TRBJ1-4; maybe TRBD1 (5 bases). The sample was PBMCs. CDR3 nucleotides: TGTGCCAGCAGTCGTCAGGGTGCCACTAATGAAAAACTGTTTTTT. It specifies CASSRQGATNEKLFF.